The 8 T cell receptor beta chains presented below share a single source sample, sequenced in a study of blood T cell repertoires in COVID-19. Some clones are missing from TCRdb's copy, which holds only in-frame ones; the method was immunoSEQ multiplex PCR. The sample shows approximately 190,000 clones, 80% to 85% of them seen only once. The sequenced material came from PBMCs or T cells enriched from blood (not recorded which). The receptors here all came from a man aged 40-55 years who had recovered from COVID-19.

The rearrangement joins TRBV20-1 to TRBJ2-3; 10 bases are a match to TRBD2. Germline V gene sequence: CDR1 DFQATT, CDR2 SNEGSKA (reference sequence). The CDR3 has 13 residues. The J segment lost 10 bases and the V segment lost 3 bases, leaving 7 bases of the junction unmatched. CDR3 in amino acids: CSASLSGGAAQYF. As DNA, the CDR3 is TGCAGTGCTAGTCTAAGCGGGGGGGCCGCGCAGTATTTT.

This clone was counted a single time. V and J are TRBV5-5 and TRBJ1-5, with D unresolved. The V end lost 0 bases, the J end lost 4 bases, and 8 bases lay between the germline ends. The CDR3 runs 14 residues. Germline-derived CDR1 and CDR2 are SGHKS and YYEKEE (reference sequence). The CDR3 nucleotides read TGTGCCAGCAGCTTGGTGGCAGAAAATCAGCCCCAGCATTTT. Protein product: CASSLVAENQPQHF.

The CDR3 bases are TGTGCCAGCAGTTTGGGAGGGACCAAAAACATTCAGTACTTC. Protein product: CASSLGGTKNIQYF. The chain combines TRBV28 with TRBJ2-4; the match to TRBD2 covers 7 bases. There are 14 residues in the CDR3. J was trimmed by 2 bases and V by 3 bases; bases with no gene match: 1. Germline loops: CDR1 MDHEN, CDR2 SYDVKM. The full variable domain, with the rest looked up from reference TRBV28 and TRBJ2-4, is DVKVTQSSRYLVKRTGEKVFLECVQDMDHENMFWYRQDPGLGLRLIYFSYDVKMKEKGDIPEGYSVSREKKERFSLILESASTNQTSMYLCASSLGGTKNIQYFGAGTRLSVL.

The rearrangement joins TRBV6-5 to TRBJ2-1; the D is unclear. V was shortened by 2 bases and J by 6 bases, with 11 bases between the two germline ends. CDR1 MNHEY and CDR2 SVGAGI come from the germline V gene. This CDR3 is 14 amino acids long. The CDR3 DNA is TGTGCCAGCAGTTACACCGAATCGCGCAATGAGCAGTTCTTC. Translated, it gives CASSYTESRNEQFF.

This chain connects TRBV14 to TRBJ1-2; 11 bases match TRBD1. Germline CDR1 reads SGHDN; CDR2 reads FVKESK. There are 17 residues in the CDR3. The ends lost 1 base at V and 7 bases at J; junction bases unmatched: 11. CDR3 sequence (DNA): TGTGCCAGCAGCCAAGTATTGGCCGGACAGGGGGCTGGTGGCTACACCTTC. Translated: CASSQVLAGQGAGGYTF.

The CDR3 nucleotides read TGTGCCAGCAGCCGACAGGGCCCTGGAAACACCATATATTTT. Translation gives CASSRQGPGNTIYF. V usage is TRBV9 and J usage is TRBJ1-3, with 7 bases matching TRBD1. Germline CDR1 SGDLS, CDR2 YYNGEE. The CDR3 covers 14 residues. V lost 4 bases and J lost 2; bases outside the gene matches: 3.

CDR3 amino acids: CASSQDSLGYTF. CDR3 nucleotides: TGCGCCAGCAGCCAAGATTCCCTCGGCTACACCTTC. The chain joins TRBV4-1 to TRBJ1-2; no clear D gene. V was shortened by 0 bases and J by 8 bases, with 7 bases between the two germline ends. The V gene's germline CDR1 is MGHRA and CDR2 YSYEKL. The CDR3 has 12 residues.

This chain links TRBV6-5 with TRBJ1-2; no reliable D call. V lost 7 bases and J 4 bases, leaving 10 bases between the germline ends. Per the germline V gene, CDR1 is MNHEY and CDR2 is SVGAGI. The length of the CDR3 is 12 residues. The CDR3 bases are TGTGCCAGCACAGATCTTCTCTATGGCTACACCTTC. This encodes CASTDLLYGYTF.